This T cell receptor (beta chain) was recovered during a study of blood T cell repertoires in COVID-19 (dated by TCRdb to the early 2020s). For context, the study as a whole: Samples from collaborators originated in the United States, Italy and Spain and spanned both the acute and convalescent phases of COVID-19. The material from the prospective study consisted of cDNA or gDNA derived from T cells, B-cell-depleted T cells, or PBMCs. Deeply sampled blood TCRbeta repertoires from subjects exposed to, actively infected with, or recovered from COVID-19 were included in the dataset. The repertoires were made available in a free public database intended to serve as a resource for research on the immune response to SARS-CoV-2. The samples were drawn from two sources: the first 160 participants of the ongoing ImmuneRACE study, and 1,254 subjects contributed by 6 global collaborators. Sample metadata almost always included a de-identified subject ID, COVID-19 status, age in years and sex. HLA class I and class II types, where available, came from metadata supplied by the sample provider rather than from assay-based typing.

Of note for this clone: This receptor's antigen is unknown. No base qualities exist here, and no much larger clone lies one base off it.

A second Seattle source provided samples from volunteer blood donors who had recovered from COVID-19. Collaborating institutions collected whole blood in K2EDTA tubes following their own protocols. For TCRbeta analysis, collaborators shipped samples as frozen whole blood, isolated PBMCs, or DNA extracted from either of those sample types. CDR1 ENHRY and CDR2 SYGVKD were looked up in the germline V gene. The CDR3, cysteine through phenylalanine, is 11 amino acids long. Of the read, only the CDR3 DNA is kept; its 33 bases are in frame from base 1. The junction carries 6 bases between V and J, which are trimmed by 2 bases and 8 bases respectively. The study at large found these results: The quantity of clinical and demographic metadata differed by source and by participant and was supplied without curation.

The immunoSEQ Assay, a bias-controlled multiplex PCR, was used to amplify TCRbeta CDR3 regions from genomic DNA. Turning to the authors' computational methods: The number of nucleated cells in each sample was estimated from the amplification of reference gene primers within the assay. To quantify the absolute abundance of each unique TCRbeta CDR3 rearrangement, sequence reads were collapsed and filtered. For each sample, productive Simpson clonality was calculated by taking the square root of Simpson's diversity index across productive rearrangements. The table comes from immuneACCESS by way of TCRdb, which keeps in-frame sequences with V and J called. Part of the clones is missing from these tables; in studies checked, under half for an unresolved V gene and the rest for unknown reasons. V and J calls and clone size are those listed in that table; D and trimming were worked out from the DNA. The sample table shows approximately 300,000 clones, and roughly 90% are seen once. Together, the top ten hold roughly 6.7% of the sample.

The rearranged segments are TRBV10-3 and TRBJ1-1; confidence is insufficient to name the D gene. Sample: peripheral blood. The origin of this receptor is a man between 18 and 35 years old who had recovered from COVID-19. Read as DNA, the sequence is TGTGCCATCAGTGAGGGCGGGGAAGCTTTCTTT. Its amino acids are CAISEGGEAFF.